This T cell receptor beta chain was documented in a study of shared clonotypes between healthy human individuals (dated by TCRdb to the early 2020s). At the level of the whole study: A couple of women and three men aged 18 to 49 years were included in the cohort. Libraries were prepared and TCR repertoires were sequenced by different laboratories using diverse techniques, in order to increase sequencing depth and limit assay-specific biases. For each donor, CD4 naive and CD4 memory were each given three plates, CD8 naive was given two plates, and CD8 memory was given one plate. Between about 0.85 and 10 billion PBMCs per donor were obtained by leukapheresis. To estimate repertoire size and how much clonotype sharing occurs between individuals, the study deeply sequenced the blood TCR repertoires of roughly 5 healthy adults.

Comment on this clone: What this receptor recognizes is not known. No much larger clonotype is one base removed from it; base qualities were not supplied.

Using the deep immunoSEQ assay, TCR CDR3 regions were amplified from genomic DNA by multiplex PCR. Genomic DNA extracted from each cell subset was distributed evenly over all wells of several immunoSEQ 96-well plates, and each plate served as one replicate. Each replicate PCR for sorted subsets received around 0.2 ug genomic DNA, equal to tens of thousands of T cell genomes. Purified libraries were measured with a Qubit 3.0 fluorometer, size-checked on a Bioanalyzer 2100, and measured again with the KAPA Library Quantification kit. Every immunoSEQ 96-well plate was sequenced on a dedicated single-read 150-cycle Illumina NextSeq 550 flow cell. The original methods were these. Because the immunoSEQ output held only junctional sequences and lacked quality scores, the filtering could not match the filtering applied to full-length reads. To assign V/J genes and CDR3, sequences were annotated using PyIR, a Python wrapper for IgBLAST v1.9, with IMGT germline references. Reads were filtered out if the reads had weak V/J assignments (E-value above 1e-6), no CDR3, stop codons, out-of-frame junctions, or ambiguous translated residues. A V3J clonotype was defined by an identical inferred V gene, J gene, and CDR3 amino acid sequence. Percentage overlap between repertoires was computed as shared unique clonotypes divided by the size of the smaller repertoire. Repertoire richness was assessed with RTK rarefaction, the Chao1 estimator, and Recon v2.1 estimates of unobserved clonotypes. OLGA was used to compute generation probabilities for all TCRbeta clonotypes that the gDNA method yielded from a few donors. Entries here come from immuneACCESS through TCRdb and include only in-frame sequences with V and J called. Some clones fail to appear in such tables; in the studies checked, an unresolved V gene covers under half of the shortfall, and the cause of the remainder is unknown. V and J calls and clone size come straight from that table; D and trimming were deduced from the DNA. This sample lists hundreds of thousands of clones; 95% to 98% were detected once. Together, the top ten hold 0.3% of the sample.

Results and caveats for the whole study, not just this receptor: Higher generation probabilities were observed for clonotypes shared by all four sorted-subset donors than for non-shared clonotypes. Naive subsets generally had larger estimated clonotype richness than memory subsets did. Across a handful of donors, 5% to 6% of naive CD4, 3.5% of naive CD8, approximately 2.5% of memory CD4, and roughly 0.4% of memory CD8 clonotypes were shared. Rarefaction of sorted-subset datasets indicated incomplete sequencing despite the large sequencing depth. Only blood was sampled, and tissue TCR repertoires likely differ from those in blood. The genetic and exposure-history diversity represented was limited by the small number of donors. Based on pairwise subsampling, the degree of clonotype sharing among donors was expected to be affected by sequencing depth.

Trimming costs V 4 bases and J 1 base, and their ends lie 13 bases apart. According to the germline V gene (reference sequence), CDR1 reads GTSNPN and CDR2 reads SVGIG. The CDR3 has 14 amino acids, counting the end cysteine and phenylalanine. Here the CDR3 DNA is all that survives: 42 bases in frame from base 1. CD8 naive samples were obtained by positive selection for CCR7 among CD45RO-negative cells, yielding a CD45RA+CCR7+ population from which TemRA cells were excluded. Healthy HIV-negative adults with no recently reported acute infections or vaccinations were included as donors. Only Caucasian adults living in Nashville, Tennessee, USA were represented among the donors. After blood collection by leukapheresis, PBMCs were isolated using Ficoll-Histopaque density gradient centrifugation and then cryopreserved in the vapor phase of liquid nitrogen. Analytical flow cytometry was used to check the purity and quantity of each magnetically sorted T cell population. Each sorted fraction had its genomic DNA isolated and then quantified by UV absorbance on a Nanodrop 2000c.

Sequencing was carried out using naive CD8+ T cells sorted from blood. The cell subset or site label for this specimen denotes: CD45RA+CCR7+. The chain was built from TRBV30 and TRBJ2-5; TRBD2 is a possible D gene, resting on 6 matching bases. This receptor was obtained from a young man in good health. The CDR3 here reads CAWITGGTQETQYF. The DNA sequence is as follows: TGTGCCTGGATTACGGGCGGGACCCAAGAGACCCAGTACTTC.